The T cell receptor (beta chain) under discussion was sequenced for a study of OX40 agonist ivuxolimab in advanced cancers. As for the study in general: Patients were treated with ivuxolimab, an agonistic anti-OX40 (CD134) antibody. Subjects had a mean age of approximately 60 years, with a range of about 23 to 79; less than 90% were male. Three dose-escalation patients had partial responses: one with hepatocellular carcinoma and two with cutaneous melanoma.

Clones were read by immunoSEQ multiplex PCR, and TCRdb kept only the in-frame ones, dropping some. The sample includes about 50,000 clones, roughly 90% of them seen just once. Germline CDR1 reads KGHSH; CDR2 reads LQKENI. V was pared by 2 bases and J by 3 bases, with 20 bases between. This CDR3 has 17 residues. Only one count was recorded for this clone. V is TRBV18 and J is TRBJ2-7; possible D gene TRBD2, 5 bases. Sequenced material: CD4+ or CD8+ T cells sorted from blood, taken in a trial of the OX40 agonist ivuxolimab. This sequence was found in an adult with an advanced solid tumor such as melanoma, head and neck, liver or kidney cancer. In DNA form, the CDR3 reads TGTGCCAGCTCACCAAAAGGTGGGAGATTCGAGATCTACGAGCAGTACTTC. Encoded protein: CASSPKGGRFEIYEQYF.